Detailed here is one T cell receptor beta chain. The antigen is unknown. Germline V lookup: CDR1 SGHRS, CDR2 YFSETQ. The CDR3 has 12 residues. V lost 1 base and J 5 bases, leaving 7 bases between the germline ends. The sample belongs to a study of identical twins. Findings of the study overall: The conclusions drew on cross-sectional statistical analysis instead of tracking the same donors.

Each CDR3 protein is one row after TCRdb ran MiXCR on the 5' RACE reads. The data hold some 440,000 distinct CDR3 sequences, with roughly a quarter observed a single time. These data were likewise used in another study, on T cells expressing NK-cell markers. That report adds: Sorted CD3+CD56+NKG2C+, CD3+CD56+NKG2C- and CD3+CD56-NKG2C+ T cells supplied TCR beta repertoires. The sorts in several experiments were restricted to alpha-beta TCR T cells by an anti-gamma-delta TCR antibody. There were a handful of donors in whom these clonotypes also led the CD3+CD56-NKG2C+ fraction.

The gene calls are TRBV5-1 and TRBJ2-7; D is undetermined. The sequenced sample was CD4+ T cells sorted from blood. The TCR sequence derives from a woman aged 18-35 years in good health. The CDR3 DNA sequence: TGCGCCAGCAGCTTGCGAGCGCACGAGCAGTACTTC. The encoded protein is CASSLRAHEQYF.